The rows below give T cell receptor beta chains drawn from one sample of a study of T cell clonotyping in hematopoietic cell transplantation. Clones were read by immunoSEQ multiplex PCR, and TCRdb kept only the in-frame ones, dropping some. The repertoire holds 15,000 to 20,000 clones, with roughly 88% as singletons. Sequencing used peripheral blood mononuclear cells. The source of these receptors is a woman in her thirties or forties in good health. Some clones in this sample may be carry-over from other donors' samples. Each CDR3 is given with its conserved first and last residue. Each record gives: D gene, V gene, J gene, clone size, CDR3 protein, CDR3 DNA. The D gene is left open where the match is weak. Size is stated for part of the rows, as once, few or many counts, or as a class when the clone is expanded.

D gene: TRBD2; V gene: TRBV7-4; J gene: TRBJ2-7; clone size: .; CDR3 protein: CASSLIAGRPSKQYF; CDR3 DNA: TGTGCCAGCAGCTTAATAGCGGGAAGGCCCAGCAAGCAGTACTTC
D gene: TRBD2; V gene: TRBV7-2; J gene: TRBJ2-3; clone size: .; CDR3 protein: CASSLAGLAGEADTQYF; CDR3 DNA: TGTGCCAGCAGCTTAGCGGGACTAGCGGGAGAAGCAGATACGCAGTATTTT
D gene: TRBD2; V gene: TRBV6-4; J gene: TRBJ2-1; clone size: .; CDR3 protein: CASSAGLAGDNEQFF; CDR3 DNA: TGTGCCAGCAGTGCCGGACTAGCGGGAGACAATGAGCAGTTCTTC
D gene: .; V gene: TRBV6-5; J gene: TRBJ2-7; clone size: .; CDR3 protein: CASSYGGGSYEQYF; CDR3 DNA: TGTGCCAGCAGTTACGGGGGTGGATCCTACGAGCAGTACTTC
D gene: TRBD1; V gene: TRBV14; J gene: TRBJ1-4; clone size: .; CDR3 protein: CASRRRQGVHEKLFF; CDR3 DNA: TGTGCCAGCAGAAGACGACAGGGGGTACATGAAAAACTGTTTTTT
D gene: .; V gene: TRBV30; J gene: TRBJ2-7; clone size: .; CDR3 protein: CAWSARYEQYF; CDR3 DNA: TGTGCCTGGAGTGCTCGCTACGAGCAGTACTTC
D gene: .; V gene: TRBV5-1; J gene: TRBJ1-1; clone size: .; CDR3 protein: CASTATTGPGTEAFF; CDR3 DNA: TGCGCCAGCACCGCCACGACAGGACCTGGGACTGAAGCTTTCTTT
D gene: .; V gene: TRBV5-6; J gene: TRBJ2-7; clone size: once; CDR3 protein: CASSLAGIRYSSEQYF; CDR3 DNA: TGTGCCAGCAGCTTGGCGGGGATCCGGTATTCGAGCGAGCAGTACTTC
D gene: .; V gene: TRBV29-1; J gene: TRBJ1-1; clone size: .; CDR3 protein: CSVEDSLWRKAFF; CDR3 DNA: TGCAGCGTTGAAGATTCTTTGTGGCGGAAAGCTTTCTTT
D gene: TRBD2; V gene: TRBV7-8; J gene: TRBJ2-7; clone size: .; CDR3 protein: CASSLGPGLLAGSYEQYF; CDR3 DNA: TGTGCCAGCAGCTTAGGTCCCGGTTTGCTAGCGGGTTCCTACGAGCAGTACTTC
D gene: .; V gene: TRBV14; J gene: TRBJ2-7; clone size: .; CDR3 protein: CASSQAFGEQYF; CDR3 DNA: TGTGCCAGCAGCCAAGCTTTTGGAGAGCAGTACTTC
D gene: .; V gene: TRBV6-5; J gene: TRBJ2-7; clone size: once; CDR3 protein: CASSPGASYEQYF; CDR3 DNA: TGTGCCAGCAGTCCCGGGGCCTCCTACGAGCAGTACTTC
D gene: TRBD2; V gene: TRBV2; J gene: TRBJ2-3; clone size: once; CDR3 protein: CASSDRGLAGLLDTQYF; CDR3 DNA: TGTGCCAGCAGTGATCGGGGACTAGCGGGACTGTTAGATACGCAGTATTTT
D gene: .; V gene: TRBV6-1; J gene: TRBJ1-1; clone size: .; CDR3 protein: CASGTVTAFF; CDR3 DNA: TGTGCCAGCGGGACGGTCACAGCTTTCTTT
D gene: TRBD1; V gene: TRBV15; J gene: TRBJ2-7; clone size: .; CDR3 protein: CATSRGQGAREQYF; CDR3 DNA: TGTGCCACCAGCAGAGGTCAGGGGGCTAGAGAGCAGTACTTC
D gene: .; V gene: TRBV11-2; J gene: TRBJ1-4; clone size: .; CDR3 protein: CASSLEAGGDEKLFF; CDR3 DNA: TGTGCCAGCAGCTTAGAAGCCGGAGGCGATGAAAAACTGTTTTTT
D gene: TRBD1; V gene: TRBV7-2; J gene: TRBJ2-7; clone size: once; CDR3 protein: CASSLVQGRGEQYF; CDR3 DNA: TGTGCCAGCAGCTTAGTACAGGGGAGAGGCGAGCAGTACTTC
D gene: .; V gene: TRBV27; J gene: TRBJ2-2; clone size: .; CDR3 protein: CASTARWGGELFF; CDR3 DNA: TGTGCCAGCACGGCTCGATGGGGCGGGGAGCTGTTTTTT
D gene: TRBD1; V gene: TRBV7-3; J gene: TRBJ1-5; clone size: once; CDR3 protein: CASSFDREGNQPQHF; CDR3 DNA: TGTGCCAGCAGCTTCGACAGGGAGGGCAATCAGCCCCAGCATTTT
D gene: .; V gene: TRBV7-3; J gene: TRBJ1-2; clone size: .; CDR3 protein: CASSLCQGTRPTNYGYTF; CDR3 DNA: TGTGCCAGCAGCTTATGTCAGGGTACGAGACCCACTAACTATGGCTACACCTTC
D gene: TRBD2; V gene: TRBV5-1; J gene: TRBJ2-7; clone size: .; CDR3 protein: CASSLVASGTAEQYF; CDR3 DNA: TGCGCCAGCAGCTTGGTGGCCAGCGGGACGGCCGAGCAGTACTTC
D gene: TRBD2; V gene: TRBV11-2; J gene: TRBJ2-5; clone size: .; CDR3 protein: CASSRSRGGRAGETQYF; CDR3 DNA: TGTGCCAGCAGCCGATCTCGGGGCGGGAGGGCCGGAGAGACCCAGTACTTC
D gene: .; V gene: TRBV5-4; J gene: TRBJ2-3; clone size: .; CDR3 protein: CASSYTGLTKGDTQYF; CDR3 DNA: TGTGCCAGCAGCTACACGGGACTTACGAAGGGGGATACGCAGTATTTT
D gene: .; V gene: TRBV5-6; J gene: TRBJ2-2; clone size: .; CDR3 protein: CASSWSTGELFF; CDR3 DNA: TGTGCCAGCAGCTGGTCCACCGGGGAGCTGTTTTTT
D gene: .; V gene: TRBV28; J gene: TRBJ1-1; clone size: .; CDR3 protein: CASSRITEAFF; CDR3 DNA: TGTGCCAGCAGCCGGATCACTGAAGCTTTCTTT
D gene: .; V gene: TRBV19; J gene: TRBJ2-4; clone size: .; CDR3 protein: CATSTGWGIQYF; CDR3 DNA: TGTGCCACCTCGACCGGATGGGGTATTCAGTACTTC
D gene: .; V gene: TRBV7-9; J gene: TRBJ1-2; clone size: few; CDR3 protein: CASSDDRRNGYTF; CDR3 DNA: TGTGCCAGCAGCGATGACAGGAGAAATGGCTACACCTTC
D gene: TRBD2; V gene: TRBV19; J gene: TRBJ2-7; clone size: .; CDR3 protein: CASSIGSGGPVYEQYF; CDR3 DNA: TGTGCCAGTAGTATCGGATCGGGAGGGCCTGTCTACGAGCAGTACTTC
D gene: .; V gene: TRBV7-2; J gene: TRBJ1-4; clone size: once; CDR3 protein: CASSLGSQVGEKLFF; CDR3 DNA: TGTGCCAGCAGCTTAGGGAGTCAGGTCGGTGAAAAACTGTTTTTT
D gene: .; V gene: TRBV5-5; J gene: TRBJ2-5; clone size: .; CDR3 protein: CASSLMETQYF; CDR3 DNA: TGTGCCAGCAGCTTGATGGAGACCCAGTACTTC
D gene: TRBD2; V gene: TRBV5-1; J gene: TRBJ2-7; clone size: .; CDR3 protein: CASSFGTSGSEQYF; CDR3 DNA: TGCGCCAGCAGCTTTGGGACTAGCGGAAGCGAGCAGTACTTC
D gene: TRBD2; V gene: TRBV5-1; J gene: TRBJ2-3; clone size: .; CDR3 protein: CATTPGGGRTDTQYF; CDR3 DNA: TGCGCCACCACCCCCGGGGGGGGGCGAACAGATACGCAGTATTTT
D gene: TRBD1; V gene: TRBV6-5; J gene: TRBJ2-7; clone size: .; CDR3 protein: CASSRDRGYEQYF; CDR3 DNA: TGTGCCAGCAGTAGGGACAGGGGCTACGAGCAGTACTTC
D gene: .; V gene: TRBV27; J gene: TRBJ2-2; clone size: .; CDR3 protein: CASSLSPWAGELFF; CDR3 DNA: TGTGCCAGCAGTTTAAGCCCATGGGCCGGGGAGCTGTTTTTT
D gene: .; V gene: TRBV7-8; J gene: TRBJ1-4; clone size: .; CDR3 protein: CASSLGRDLRGKKLFF; CDR3 DNA: TGTGCCAGCAGCTTAGGAAGGGACTTAAGGGGAAAAAAACTGTTTTTT
D gene: TRBD2; V gene: TRBV19; J gene: TRBJ2-1; clone size: .; CDR3 protein: CASSGTSGRGRQFF; CDR3 DNA: TGTGCCAGTAGTGGGACTAGCGGGAGAGGAAGGCAGTTCTTC
D gene: .; V gene: TRBV5-5; J gene: TRBJ2-6; clone size: .; CDR3 protein: CASRSIVGTSGANVLTF; CDR3 DNA: TGTGCCAGCAGAAGCATAGTGGGGACCTCTGGGGCCAACGTCCTGACTTTC
D gene: TRBD1; V gene: TRBV2; J gene: TRBJ2-7; clone size: few; CDR3 protein: CASRGDRGYEQYF; CDR3 DNA: TGTGCCAGCAGAGGGGACAGGGGCTACGAGCAGTACTTC
D gene: TRBD1; V gene: TRBV6-1; J gene: TRBJ1-2; clone size: .; CDR3 protein: CASSEADRGADGYTF; CDR3 DNA: TGTGCCAGCAGTGAAGCTGACAGGGGGGCGGATGGCTACACCTTC
D gene: .; V gene: TRBV5-6; J gene: TRBJ1-1; clone size: .; CDR3 protein: CASSLGWQGKLNTEAFF; CDR3 DNA: TGTGCCAGCAGCTTGGGATGGCAGGGCAAACTGAACACTGAAGCTTTCTTT
D gene: TRBD1; V gene: TRBV2; J gene: TRBJ1-2; clone size: .; CDR3 protein: CASSDTGGYGYTF; CDR3 DNA: TGTGCCAGCAGTGACACAGGGGGCTATGGCTACACCTTC